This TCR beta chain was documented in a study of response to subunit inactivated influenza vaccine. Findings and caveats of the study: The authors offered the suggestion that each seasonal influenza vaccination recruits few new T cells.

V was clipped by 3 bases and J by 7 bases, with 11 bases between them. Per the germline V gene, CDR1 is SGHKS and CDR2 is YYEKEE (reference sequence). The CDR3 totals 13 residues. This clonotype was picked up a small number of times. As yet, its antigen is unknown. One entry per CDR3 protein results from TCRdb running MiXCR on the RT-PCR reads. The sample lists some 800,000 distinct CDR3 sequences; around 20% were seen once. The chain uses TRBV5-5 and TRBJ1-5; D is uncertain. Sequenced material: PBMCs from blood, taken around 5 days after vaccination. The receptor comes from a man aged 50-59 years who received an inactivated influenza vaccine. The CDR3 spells CASSYTAEQPQHF. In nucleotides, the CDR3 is TGTGCCAGCAGCTATACAGCCGAACAGCCCCAGCATTTT.